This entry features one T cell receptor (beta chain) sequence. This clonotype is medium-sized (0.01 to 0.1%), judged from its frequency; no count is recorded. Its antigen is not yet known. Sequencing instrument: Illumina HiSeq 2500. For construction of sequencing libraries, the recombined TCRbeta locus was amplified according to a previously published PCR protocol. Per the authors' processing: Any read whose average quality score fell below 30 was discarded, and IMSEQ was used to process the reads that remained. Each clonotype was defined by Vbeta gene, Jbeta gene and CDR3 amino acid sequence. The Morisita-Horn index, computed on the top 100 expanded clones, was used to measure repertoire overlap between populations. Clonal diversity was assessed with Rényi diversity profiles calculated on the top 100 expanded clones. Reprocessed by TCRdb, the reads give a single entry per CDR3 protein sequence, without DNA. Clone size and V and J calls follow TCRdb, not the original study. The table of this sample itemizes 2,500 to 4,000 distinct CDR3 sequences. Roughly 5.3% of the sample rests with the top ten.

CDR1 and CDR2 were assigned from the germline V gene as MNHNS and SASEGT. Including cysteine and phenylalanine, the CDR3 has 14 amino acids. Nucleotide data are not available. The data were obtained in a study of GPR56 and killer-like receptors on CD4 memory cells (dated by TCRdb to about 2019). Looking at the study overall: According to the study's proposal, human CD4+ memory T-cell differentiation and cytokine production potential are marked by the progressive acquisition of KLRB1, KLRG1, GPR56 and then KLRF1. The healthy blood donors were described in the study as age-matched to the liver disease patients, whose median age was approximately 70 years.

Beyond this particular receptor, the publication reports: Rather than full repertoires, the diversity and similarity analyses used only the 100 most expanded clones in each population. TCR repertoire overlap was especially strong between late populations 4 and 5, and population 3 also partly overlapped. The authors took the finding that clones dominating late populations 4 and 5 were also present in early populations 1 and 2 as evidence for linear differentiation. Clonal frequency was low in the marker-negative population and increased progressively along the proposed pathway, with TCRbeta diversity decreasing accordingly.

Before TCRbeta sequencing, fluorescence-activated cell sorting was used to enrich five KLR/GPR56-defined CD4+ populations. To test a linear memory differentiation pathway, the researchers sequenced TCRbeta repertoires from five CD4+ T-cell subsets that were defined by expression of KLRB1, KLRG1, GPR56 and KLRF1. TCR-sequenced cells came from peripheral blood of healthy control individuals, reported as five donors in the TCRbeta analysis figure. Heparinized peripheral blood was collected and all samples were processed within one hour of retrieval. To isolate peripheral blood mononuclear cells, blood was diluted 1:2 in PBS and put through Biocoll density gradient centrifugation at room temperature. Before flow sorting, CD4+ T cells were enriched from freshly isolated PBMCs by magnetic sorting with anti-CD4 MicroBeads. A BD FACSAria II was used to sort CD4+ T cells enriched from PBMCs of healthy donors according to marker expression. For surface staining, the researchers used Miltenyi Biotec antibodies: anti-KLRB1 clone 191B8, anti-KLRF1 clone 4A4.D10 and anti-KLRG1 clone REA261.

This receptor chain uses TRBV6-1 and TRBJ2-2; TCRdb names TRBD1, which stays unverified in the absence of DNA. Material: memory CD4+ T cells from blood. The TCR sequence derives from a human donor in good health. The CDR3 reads CASSIQGGTGELFF.